This note documents a single T cell receptor (beta chain) sequence. The CDR3 length is 13 residues. V lost 5 bases to trimming and J lost 13 bases; unmatched junction nucleotides: 12. The sample originates from a study of blood T cell repertoires in COVID-19. The wider study: Sites in the United States, Italy and Spain provided acute and convalescent COVID-19 samples. PBMCs, B-cell-depleted T cells, or T cells provided the cDNA or gDNA that made up the material.

As handled by the study authors: Amplified reference gene primers provided the basis for estimating nucleated cell counts. Clones were sequenced by immunoSEQ multiplex PCR, and TCRdb holds only the in-frame ones, with some missing. That table is the source of V, J and clone size, and D and trimming were worked out from the DNA. Counted here are 200,000 to 250,000 clones, roughly 85% occurring once; the ten biggest clones make up about 3.9%. V is TRBV12-3 or TRBV12-4 and J is TRBJ2-7; 9 bases match TRBD1. Sequenced sample: peripheral blood. The sequence derives from a woman of 80 years or more with acute or convalescent COVID-19. CDR3 in DNA: TGTGCCAGCAGTCCAGGACAGGGGTCCTTACTTTACTTC. Translating it yields CASSPGQGSLLYF.